The 9 T cell receptor beta chains reported below all come from one sample, sequenced in a study of prognosis after radiotherapy for stage I lung cancer. Genomic DNA yielded TCR beta CDR3, amplified by two-round multiplex PCR. Every TRBV and TRBJ gene had its own specific primer in first-round PCR. TCRdb used MiXCR to reprocess the multiplex PCR reads, holding one entry per CDR3 protein. The sample lists some 60,000 distinct CDR3 sequences, less than 30% occurring once. Here the sequenced sample was PBMCs, taken before or after stereotactic body radiation therapy (not recorded which). The receptors derive from a donor over 45 with non-small cell lung cancer.

This clonotype has at least ten counts. The chain uses TRBV4-2 and TRBJ2-7; 9 bases agree with TRBD2. The V and J ends lost 0 bases and 0 bases, in that order; junction bases with no gene match: 3. CDR3 length equals 16 residues. Germline assignment: CDR1 LGHNA and CDR2 YNFKEQ. The CDR3 region is CASSQDRLADSYEQYF. The CDR3 DNA reads TGTGCCAGCAGCCAAGATCGACTAGCGGACTCCTACGAGCAGTACTTC.

This clonotype was counted ten times or more. V is TRBV6-2 or TRBV6-3 and J is TRBJ1-3, with D maybe TRBD1 (5 bases). From germline, CDR1 is MNHEY and CDR2 SVGEGT. V gave up 0 bases and J gave up 3 bases, with 9 bases separating them. This CDR3 has 15 residues. The DNA of the CDR3 is TGTGCCAGCAGTTACTCCGGAGGGGATGGAAACACCATATATTTT. Protein sequence: CASSYSGGDGNTIYF.

At least ten counts were recorded for this clonotype. Germline is not matched at one junction end, which may reflect a read error. The CDR3 bases are TGTGCCAGCAGCCAAGACAACTGTGGCTACACCTTC. The encoded protein is CASSQDNCGYTF. V gene TRBV4-2 combines with J gene TRBJ1-2, with D uncertain. Germline CDR1 LGHNA, CDR2 YNFKEQ. The CDR3 has 12 residues.

This clonotype was recorded at least ten times. The V call is TRBV7-3, the J call TRBJ2-3; D unclear. Germline loops: CDR1 SGHTA, CDR2 FQGTGA. Trimming stripped 1 base from V and 5 bases from J, with 4 bases between. The CDR3 totals 12 residues. The CDR3: CASSLSGDTQYF. The CDR3, as DNA: TGTGCCAGCAGCTTAAGCGGAGATACGCAGTATTTT.

This clonotype appeared many times. CDR3 region: CASSIYAGTGSTDTQYF. CDR3 nucleotide sequence: TGTGCCAGTAGTATTTATGCCGGGACAGGCTCCACAGATACGCAGTATTTT. V usage is TRBV19 and J usage is TRBJ2-3; 8 positions agree with TRBD1. Germline loops: CDR1 LNHDA, CDR2 SQIVND (reference sequence). The CDR3 extends over 17 amino acids. With 3 bases clipped from V and 2 bases from J, the junction kept 10 bases outside the gene matches.

In its sample, this clonotype was seen a few times. V and J are TRBV11-2 and TRBJ2-4, with a possible D match to TRBD1 (5 bases). This CDR3 spans 13 amino acids. With 5 bases removed from V and 9 bases from J, the gap between germline ends came to 14 bases. The germline CDR1 and CDR2 sequences are SGHAT and FQNNGV. The CDR3 DNA follows: TGTGCCAGCAGCCCGACAGTCGGCGGCATTCAGTACTTC. Protein: CASSPTVGGIQYF.

This clonotype was counted at least ten times. The genes are TRBV25-1 and TRBJ2-2; tentatively, D is TRBD2 (7 bases). CDR1 and CDR2 from the germline V gene are MGHDK and SYGVNS. The V end was cut by 2 bases, the J end by 5 bases, with 15 bases between. CDR3 length: 16 amino acids. The CDR3 region has the DNA TGTGCCAGCAGTGAAATTGGGGGGGCATCAACCGGGGAGCTGTTTTTT. Amino acids: CASSEIGGASTGELFF. Variable domain in full (rest from reference TRBV25-1 and TRBJ2-2): EADIYQTPRYLVIGTGKKITLECSQTMGHDKMYWYQQDPGMELHLIHYSYGVNSTEKGDLSSESTVSRIRTEHFPLTLESARPSHTSQYLCASSEIGGASTGELFFGEGSRLTVL.

This clonotype was detected once. One base away lies a much larger clone, so this may be a sequencing read error. This chain connects TRBV4-1 to TRBJ1-2; possible D gene TRBD1, 5 bases. The CDR3 covers 16 residues. The V and J ends lost 0 bases and 0 bases respectively, with 11 bases between them. CDR1 MGHRA and CDR2 YSYEKL come from the germline V gene. CDR3 region: CASSQDPGEANYGYTF. In DNA form, the CDR3 reads TGCGCCAGCAGCCAAGACCCGGGGGAAGCTAACTATGGCTACACCTTC.

This clonotype has ten or more counts. The J gene is TRBJ2-5, the V gene TRBV20-1, with 8 bases lining up with TRBD1. The germline V gene encodes CDR1 DFQATT and CDR2 SNEGSKA (reference sequence). V was clipped by 7 bases and J by 0 bases; unmatched bases: 7. This CDR3 spans 14 amino acids. As DNA, the CDR3 is TGCAGTGTCAGGACAGGGAGGTACCAAGAGACCCAGTACTTC. Its protein product is CSVRTGRYQETQYF.